This is a list of T cell receptor beta chains from one sample in a study of technical replicates of blood from a few donors. Profiling relied on immunoSEQ multiplex PCR, and the TCRdb table lists in-frame clones only, not all of them. Of about 13,000 clones in the sample, around 79% were seen once. Sequences were obtained from PBMCs. These receptors were obtained from a human donor in good health. The CDR3 runs from the conserved cysteine through the conserved F or W. A D gene is named only where the DNA matches it firmly. Part of the rows lack a size; the others show once, few, many or a class for expanded clones.

v_call	d_call	j_call	cdr3_length	clone_size	cdr3_aa	cdr3_nt
TRBV10-2	TRBD2	TRBJ2-7	13	NA	CASGLAGSYEQYF	TGCGCCAGCGGGCTAGCGGGGTCCTACGAGCAGTACTTC
TRBV28	NA	TRBJ2-2	17	NA	CASKLPAGKRYTGELFF	TGTGCCAGCAAACTACCGGCAGGGAAAAGGTACACCGGGGAGCTGTTTTTT
TRBV6-1	TRBD2	TRBJ2-7	14	few	CASSDGLAAYEQYF	TGTGCCAGCAGCGATGGGCTAGCGGCCTACGAGCAGTACTTC
TRBV18	NA	TRBJ1-1	14	NA	CASSGQIGRTEAFF	TGTGCCAGCTCAGGACAGATCGGGAGGACTGAAGCTTTCTTT
TRBV5-4	TRBD2	TRBJ2-2	16	NA	CASSSTTSGRAGELFF	TGTGCCAGCAGCTCCACCACTAGCGGGAGGGCCGGGGAGCTGTTTTTT
TRBV5-1	TRBD1	TRBJ1-3	16	NA	CASSPSGTGAGNTIYF	TGCGCCAGCAGCCCATCCGGGACAGGGGCTGGAAACACCATATATTTT
TRBV19	TRBD2	TRBJ2-5	17	NA	CASSIDRGAGGQETQYF	TGTGCCAGTAGTATAGATCGGGGAGCGGGAGGCCAAGAGACCCAGTACTTC
TRBV2	TRBD2	TRBJ2-2	15	NA	CASSEGLAGTGELFF	TGTGCCAGCAGCGAGGGACTAGCGGGCACCGGGGAGCTGTTTTTT
TRBV10-3	NA	TRBJ2-1	14	NA	CAISVEGALDEQFF	TGTGCCATCAGTGTGGAGGGGGCCTTGGATGAGCAGTTCTTC
TRBV2	TRBD2	TRBJ2-2	16	NA	CASTLGAGGGTGELFF	TGTGCCAGCACCCTAGGGGCGGGAGGTGGTACCGGGGAGCTGTTTTTT